These T cell receptor beta chains were read from a single sample in a study of post-analysis software for immune sequencing data. TCRdb recomputed calls from the PCR reads with MiXCR, one row per CDR3 protein. Seen here are some 500,000 distinct CDR3 sequences, under 55% observed once, and the top ten hold around 10%. Sequences were obtained from blood. The receptors stem from a girl aged 10 to 17 with multiple sclerosis. The CDR3 runs from the conserved cysteine through the conserved F or W. Each record gives: J gene, V gene, CDR3 protein.

TRBJ2-2	TRBV20-1	CSAKEFSGELFF
TRBJ2-1	TRBV7-9	CASSTPGTEYNEQFF
TRBJ2-7	TRBV28	CASTPTGKGSYEQYF
TRBJ1-5	TRBV15	CATSSMGTGLNQPQHF
TRBJ2-1	TRBV24-1	CATSVGRARNNEQFF
TRBJ2-1	TRBV6-1	CASSDSGPYNEQFF
TRBJ1-2	TRBV5-1	CASSFGQRIYGYTF
TRBJ1-2	TRBV29-1	CSVEDRRLNYGYTF
TRBJ1-2	TRBV6-1	CASISPFNYGYTF
-	TRBV3-1	CASSQASEDEQYF
TRBJ1-1	TRBV3-1	CASRRTDLGTEAFF
TRBJ2-6	TRBV5-6	CASSRLQGTGANVLTF
TRBJ2-7	TRBV6-2/TRBV6-3	CASSYHQGSSYEQYF
TRBJ2-6	TRBV20-1	CSATDRGGPGANVLTF
TRBJ2-1	TRBV6-2/TRBV6-3	CASSYRVLAAAIYNEQFF
TRBJ2-6	TRBV7-3	CASSLTGAGANVLTF
TRBJ1-1	TRBV20-1	CSAIRGTEAFF
TRBJ2-7	TRBV15	CATSGGTSVQLVYNEQYF
TRBJ2-7	TRBV4-1	CASSQEWALYEQYF
TRBJ1-2	TRBV5-5	CASSASTGANYGYTF
TRBJ2-1	TRBV15	CATRRSNEQFF
TRBJ2-1	TRBV24-1	CATSDFVAGGYNEQFF
TRBJ1-1	TRBV4-1	CASSPPRHPLGAFF
TRBJ2-1	TRBV2	CASSATGFLTEQFF
TRBJ2-4	TRBV9	CASSVDGNRANEQYF
TRBJ2-5	TRBV28	CASSSGQGSLETQYF